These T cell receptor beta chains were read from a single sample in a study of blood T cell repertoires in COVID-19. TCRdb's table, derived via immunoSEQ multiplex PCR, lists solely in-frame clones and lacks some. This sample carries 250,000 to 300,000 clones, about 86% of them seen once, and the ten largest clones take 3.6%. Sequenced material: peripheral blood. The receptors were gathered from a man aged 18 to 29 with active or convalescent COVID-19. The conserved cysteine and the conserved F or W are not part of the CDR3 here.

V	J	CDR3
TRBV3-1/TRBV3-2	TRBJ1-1	ASSQGTGEAF
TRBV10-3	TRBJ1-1	AIMTGNTEAF
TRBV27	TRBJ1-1	ASSPLRPGDTEAF
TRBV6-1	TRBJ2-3	ASSARMGTSGRTDTQY
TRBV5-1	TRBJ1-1	ASSLAGDSYTEAF
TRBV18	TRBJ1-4	ASSLQAENEKLF
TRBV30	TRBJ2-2	AGLGRPNTGELF
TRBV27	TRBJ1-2	ASSLKAANYGYT
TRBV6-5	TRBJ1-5	ASRPRQGYQPQH
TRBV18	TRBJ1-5	ASSPPRHEGQRQPQH
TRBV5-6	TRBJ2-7	ASSEAGGSYEQY
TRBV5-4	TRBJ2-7	ASSSRTGRYEQY
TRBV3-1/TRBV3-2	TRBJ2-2	ASSLAQGPGELF
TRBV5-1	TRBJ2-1	ASTAGGVYNEQF
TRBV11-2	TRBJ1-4	ASSFGVRGEKLF
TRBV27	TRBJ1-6	ATKKDRAKPYNSPLH
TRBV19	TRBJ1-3	ASSINSPTRSGNTIY
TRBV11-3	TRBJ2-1	ASSSGGDRGSYNEQF
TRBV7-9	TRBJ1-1	ASSRRENTEAF
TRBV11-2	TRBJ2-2	ASNRDRGQNTGELF
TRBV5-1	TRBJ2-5	ASSLTSGGAEETQY
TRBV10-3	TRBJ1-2	AISESIGDRANYGYT
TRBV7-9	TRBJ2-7	ASSLGSGGNPYEQY
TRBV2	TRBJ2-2	ASSPRGADTGELF
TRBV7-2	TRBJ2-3	ASSRKGGATDTQY
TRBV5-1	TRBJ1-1	ASSVELSNTEAF
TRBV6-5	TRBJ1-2	ASTSPRRNYGYT
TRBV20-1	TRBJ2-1	SASEYNEQF
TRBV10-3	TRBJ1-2	AVSERTDYGYT
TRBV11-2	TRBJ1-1	ASSLRGQPSTEAF
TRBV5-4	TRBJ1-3	ASSGTGTGNTIY
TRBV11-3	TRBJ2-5	ASSLEPGSETQY
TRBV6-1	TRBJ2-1	ASSENLVGTYNEQF
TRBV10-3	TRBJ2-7	ATNGQGVLDEQY
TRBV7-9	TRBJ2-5	ASSSDRVKETQY
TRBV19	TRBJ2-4	ASSIVRGRGSNIQY
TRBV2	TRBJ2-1	ASSEKGLQEQF
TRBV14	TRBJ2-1	ASSQGLAGGPANEQF
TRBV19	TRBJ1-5	ASSWGRDNYQPQH
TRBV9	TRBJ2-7	ASSVDSRAYEQY
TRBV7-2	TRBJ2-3	ASSLAPSGGSTDTQY
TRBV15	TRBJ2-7	ATSRDLTGGLYEQY
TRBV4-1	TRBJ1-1	ASSQVPSDQGDTEAF
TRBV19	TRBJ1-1	ASRDRGDTEAF
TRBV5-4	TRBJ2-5	ASSSGYQETQY
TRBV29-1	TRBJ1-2	SVLRGPNYGYT
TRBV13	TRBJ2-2	ASSLVGQGDTGELF
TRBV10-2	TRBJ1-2	ASRGNYGYT
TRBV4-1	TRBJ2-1	ASSRDSSSSYNEQF
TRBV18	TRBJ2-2	ASSPQGTDNTGELF